Listed below are T cell receptor beta chains from one sample, sequenced in a study of blood T cell repertoires in COVID-19. Assay: immunoSEQ multiplex PCR; the TCRdb copy retains only in-frame clones and omits some. The sample has about 200,000 clones, roughly 90% seen once. Sequencing was carried out using peripheral blood. These receptor sequences come from a woman aged 40 to 50 who had recovered from COVID-19. Both conserved end residues are part of each CDR3. A D gene is named only where the DNA matches it firmly. The listing skips clone size in some rows; elsewhere it reads once, few, many or a size class.

>.|.|TRBJ2-5|TRBV30
TGTGCCTGGAGCGGACCCGGAGGAGAGACCCAGTACTTC
CAWSGPGGETQYF
>.|.|TRBJ2-5|TRBV12-3/TRBV12-4
TGTGCCAGCAGTTTGGGCACCATGGAGACCCAGTACTTC
CASSLGTMETQYF
>.|.|TRBJ1-2|TRBV25-1
TGTGCCAGCAGTTTGAACGGGTGGGGCTACACCTTC
CASSLNGWGYTF
>once|.|TRBJ1-2|TRBV4-3
TGCGCCAGCAGCCAAAACAGGGAAGATGGCTACACCTTC
CASSQNREDGYTF
>.|.|TRBJ2-3|TRBV5-6
TGTGCCAGCAGCTTTCCAACAGGGAGTTCAGATACGCAGTATTTT
CASSFPTGSSDTQYF
>.|TRBD2|TRBJ2-7|TRBV3-1/TRBV3-2
TGTGCCAGCAGTCCCCTTTTTACTAGCGGGAGCTACGAGCAGTACTTC
CASSPLFTSGSYEQYF
>.|.|TRBJ1-2|TRBV30
TGTGCCTGGAGTGCCGCTCCGGTTACGTATGGCTACACCTTC
CAWSAAPVTYGYTF
>.|TRBD1|TRBJ2-1|TRBV19
TGTGCCAGTAGTATAGAATCACCCCGGACAGGGGGTGTCAATGAGCAGTTCTTC
CASSIESPRTGGVNEQFF
>.|TRBD1|TRBJ2-7|TRBV13
TGTGCCAGCATCCCCTTTGGGACAGGGATCAACGAGCAGTACTTC
CASIPFGTGINEQYF
>.|TRBD1|TRBJ1-2|TRBV25-1
TGTGCCAGCAGTGAAGGGAGGACAGGGGCCACCTTC
CASSEGRTGATF
>.|TRBD1|TRBJ2-7|TRBV9
TGTGCCAGCAGCGCGACAGGGGGCTTCGACGAGCAGTACTTC
CASSATGGFDEQYF
>once|.|TRBJ2-7|TRBV7-6
TGTGCCAGCAGCTTATTGGTGGGAGCCTCCGGCGAGCAGTACTTC
CASSLLVGASGEQYF
>.|TRBD2|TRBJ2-1|TRBV7-8
TGTGCCAGCAGCTTAGCGTCTAGCGGGGTTAACTACAATGAGCAGTTCTTC
CASSLASSGVNYNEQFF
>.|.|TRBJ1-1|TRBV18
TGTGCCAGCTCACCAGGGCAGGCGAACACTGAAGCTTTCTTT
CASSPGQANTEAFF
>.|TRBD1|TRBJ1-1|TRBV6-5
TGTGCCAGCAGCCAATTGACAGGGTGGGACACTGAAGCTTTCTTT
CASSQLTGWDTEAFF
>few|.|TRBJ2-5|TRBV28
TGTGCCAGCAGTACCCCCGGGAGACAAGAGACCCAGTACTTC
CASSTPGRQETQYF
>.|.|TRBJ2-7|TRBV2
TGTGCCAGCAGTGAAAGGGGCCAGGGGGGCGAGCAGTACTTC
CASSERGQGGEQYF
>once|TRBD1|TRBJ2-7|TRBV30
TGTGCCTGGAGCGGGACAGGGGTCTACGAGCAGTACTTC
CAWSGTGVYEQYF
>.|.|TRBJ2-5|TRBV28
TGTGCCAGCAGTTTTTTCATCGGCAGGGGACAAGAGACCCAGTACTTC
CASSFFIGRGQETQYF
>few|TRBD1|TRBJ2-1|TRBV4-1
TGCGCCAGCAGCCAGCACAGACAGGGGATGATAAGTGAGCAGTTCTTC
CASSQHRQGMISEQFF
>.|TRBD2|TRBJ2-1|TRBV2
TGTGCCAGCAGTCAGTACGCCGCTAGCGGGAGTCGGCATGAGCAGTTCTTC
CASSQYAASGSRHEQFF
>.|.|TRBJ1-2|TRBV6-1
TGTGCCAGCAGTGAACAGGGGTTCTATGGCTACACCTTC
CASSEQGFYGYTF